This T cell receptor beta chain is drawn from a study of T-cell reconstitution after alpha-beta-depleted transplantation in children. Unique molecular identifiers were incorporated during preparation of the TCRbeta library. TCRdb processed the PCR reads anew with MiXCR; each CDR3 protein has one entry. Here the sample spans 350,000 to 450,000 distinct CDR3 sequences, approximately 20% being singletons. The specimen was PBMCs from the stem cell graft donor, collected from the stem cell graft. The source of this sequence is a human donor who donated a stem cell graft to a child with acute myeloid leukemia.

DNA of the CDR3: TGTGCCAGCAGTCTCCTGCGGGCCAATGAGCAGTTCTTC. Translation: CASSLLRANEQFF. The J gene is TRBJ2-1, the V gene TRBV6-1; maybe TRBD2 (5 bases). The CDR3 extends over 13 amino acids. Germline V lookup: CDR1 MNHNS, CDR2 SASEGT. Trimming stripped 5 bases from V and 6 bases from J, with 11 bases between.